What follows are 27 T cell receptor beta chains derived from one specimen sequenced in a study of blood T cell repertoires in COVID-19. Only in-frame clones appear in the TCRdb table, and some are missing; sequencing was by immunoSEQ multiplex PCR. The sample records over 200,000 clones, about 89% being singletons. Material for sequencing was peripheral blood. Every receptor here comes from a woman in her thirties or forties with acute or convalescent COVID-19.

For the CDR3, the DNA is TGCGCCAGCAGCGTGGGACAGCTGAACACTGAAGCTTTCTTT. Translated: CASSVGQLNTEAFF. The genes are TRBV5-1 and TRBJ1-1, with 7 bases fitting TRBD1. With 4 bases clipped from V and 0 bases from J, the junction kept 3 bases outside the gene matches. In germline, CDR1 is SGHRS, CDR2 YFSETQ. The CDR3 has 14 residues.

A note on this clone: Other DNA variants within this sample encode the same CDR3. The CDR3 loop is CASSLRRGRNTIYF. The CDR3 bases are TGTGCCAGCAGCTTGAGGCGGGGGAGAAACACCATATATTTT. The rearrangement joins TRBV5-6 to TRBJ1-3, with D possibly matching TRBD1 (5 bases). This CDR3 is built from 14 residues. V dropped 1 base and J dropped 5 bases, with 10 bases sitting between them. The germline gives CDR1 SGHDT, CDR2 YYEEEE.

V is TRBV2 and J is TRBJ1-2, with D perhaps matching TRBD1 (6 bases). V was cut by 8 bases and J by 5 bases, with 21 bases left in between. This CDR3 comprises 15 residues. Germline CDR1 reads SNHLY; CDR2 reads FYNNEI. CDR3: CASGTGPQEHYGYTF. The DNA of the CDR3 is TGTGCCAGCGGAACAGGGCCCCAGGAACATTATGGCTACACCTTC.

This chain joins TRBV7-2 and TRBJ1-3; the D gene is possibly TRBD1 (6 bases). The CDR3 sequence is 15 residues long. Trimming left V 2 bases short and J 7 bases short, with 15 bases between. Germline V gives CDR1 SGHTA, CDR2 FQGNSA. The CDR3 here is CASSLRQVLDNTIYF. The CDR3 DNA is TGTGCCAGCAGCTTACGACAGGTTTTGGACAACACCATATATTTT.

A single count supports this clone. J is TRBJ1-1 and V is TRBV5-8; 8 bases line up with TRBD1. The V and J ends lost 3 bases and 0 bases, in that order; junction bases with no gene match: 4. CDR3 length equals 15 residues. CDR1 and CDR2 (germline): SGHTS, YDEGEE. CDR3 region: CASSSGQGMNTEAFF. The CDR3 DNA sequence: TGTGCCAGCAGCTCCGGACAGGGTATGAACACTGAAGCTTTCTTT.

This clone is a singleton in its sample. The chain recombines TRBV4-2 with TRBJ1-1; tentative D call: TRBD1 (6 bases). Per the germline V gene, CDR1 is LGHNA and CDR2 is YNFKEQ. The CDR3 covers 16 residues. V gave up 0 bases and J gave up 0 bases, with 11 bases separating them. CDR3 DNA: TGTGCCAGCAGCCAAGATGCTGACAGGATGAACACTGAAGCTTTCTTT. Protein sequence: CASSQDADRMNTEAFF.

In this sample, this clone turned up a few times. V gene TRBV4-2 combines with J gene TRBJ1-2, with D unresolved. Per the germline V gene, CDR1 is LGHNA and CDR2 is YNFKEQ. CDR3 size: 14 residues. Trimming pared 0 bases from V and 4 bases from J, leaving 9 bases between. The CDR3 is CASSQDRVPYGYTF. The DNA of the CDR3 is TGTGCCAGCAGCCAAGATCGGGTGCCCTATGGCTACACCTTC.

V gene TRBV10-3 combines with J gene TRBJ1-6, with 8 positions matching TRBD1. The CDR3 is 14 residues long. Germline V lookup: CDR1 ENHRY, CDR2 SYGVKD. The trim removed 4 bases at V and 8 bases at J, leaving 4 bases unmatched. The DNA for the CDR3 is TGTGCCATCAGTGCGGACAGGGTGCATTCACCCCTCCACTTT. Translating gives CAISADRVHSPLHF.

This clone appeared once. The chain combines TRBV4-1 with TRBJ2-5, with D maybe TRBD1 (5 bases). The CDR3 loop spans 16 amino acids. Germline V gives CDR1 MGHRA, CDR2 YSYEKL. With 0 bases removed from V and 4 bases from J, the gap between germline ends came to 15 bases. Here the CDR3 reads CASSQELYGARETQYF. CDR3 nucleotide sequence: TGCGCCAGCAGCCAAGAACTCTATGGGGCCCGAGAGACCCAGTACTTC.

The V gene is TRBV2, the J gene TRBJ2-3, with 11 bases identical to TRBD1. V trimming: 7 bases; J trimming: 5 bases; junction bases outside the gene matches: 8. Germline CDR1 and CDR2: SNHLY and FYNNEI. There are 15 residues in the CDR3. The CDR3 reads CASNGQGALGDTQYF. The CDR3 coding sequence is TGTGCCAGCAACGGACAGGGGGCGTTAGGAGATACGCAGTATTTT.

This chain connects TRBV21-1 to TRBJ1-4. TRBV21-1 is a documented pseudogene. The length of the CDR3 is 13 residues. This CDR3 reads CATVIDSREKLFF. The CDR3 DNA reads TGTGCCACCGTTATAGACTCACGTGAAAAACTGTTTTTT.

This clone was detected only once. The V and J genes are TRBV4-1 and TRBJ1-2; the match to TRBD1 covers 7 bases. This CDR3 has 16 residues. Germline assignment: CDR1 MGHRA and CDR2 YSYEKL. Germline trimming cut 5 bases from V and 7 bases from J; bases unmatched to any gene: 16. CDR3 sequence reads: CASSARQGLVPGGYTF. In DNA, the CDR3 is TGCGCCAGCAGCGCTCGACAGGGATTGGTCCCAGGTGGCTACACCTTC.

This clone was detected only a few times. The chain combines TRBV6-1 with TRBJ1-2, with 10 bases aligning to TRBD1. The V gene end was trimmed by 4 bases and the J gene end by 4 bases; junction bases not matched to a gene: 9. CDR1 MNHNS and CDR2 SASEGT come from the germline V gene. CDR3 length: 16 residues. The CDR3 protein is CASSVTGTGVLYGYTF. CDR3 nucleotides: TGTGCCAGCAGTGTAACCGGGACAGGGGTCCTCTATGGCTACACCTTC.

The V gene is TRBV2, the J gene TRBJ2-2; 7 nucleotides line up with TRBD1. CDR1 is SNHLY and CDR2 is FYNNEI in the germline V gene. The ends lost 6 bases at V and 4 bases at J; junction bases unmatched: 8. The CDR3 consists of 15 residues. CDR3 sequence reads: CASRAQGVVTGELFF. Here the CDR3 DNA reads TGTGCCAGCAGGGCCCAGGGGGTGGTCACCGGGGAGCTGTTTTTT.

The chain has TRBV7-2 and TRBJ2-2; TRBD1 matches 9 bases. V was pared by 5 bases and J by 1 base, with 2 bases of the junction left unmatched. The germline V gene encodes CDR1 SGHTA and CDR2 FQGNSA. The CDR3 has 15 amino acids. The CDR3 coding sequence is TGTGCCAGCAGCACGGACAGGGGGAACACCGGGGAGCTGTTTTTT. This codes for CASSTDRGNTGELFF.

This chain uses TRBV4-1 with TRBJ1-1, with D possibly matching TRBD1 (6 bases). The CDR3 spans 15 residues. V lost 0 bases to trimming and J lost 11 bases, with 19 bases between them. Germline V lookup: CDR1 MGHRA, CDR2 YSYEKL. The chain's CDR3 is CASSQEGARSVQAFF. CDR3 bases: TGCGCCAGCAGCCAAGAGGGGGCGAGATCCGTGCAGGCTTTCTTT.

The chain couples TRBV7-3 to TRBJ1-3; possibly TRBD1 for D (6 bases). The ends were cut back, 7 bases at V and 0 bases at J, with 13 bases in the middle. The CDR3 contains 15 residues. The germline V gene encodes CDR1 SGHTA and CDR2 FQGTGA. The CDR3 DNA is TGTGCCAGCAAGAAAGGGGGTCCCTCTGGAAACACCATATATTTT. The encoded protein is CASKKGGPSGNTIYF.

The rearrangement joins TRBV28 to TRBJ1-2; D is undetermined. The CDR3 length is 16 residues. The V end was cut by 1 base, the J end by 3 bases, with 15 bases between. Germline V gene sequence: CDR1 MDHEN, CDR2 SYDVKM. CDR3: CASSLYPTTVHYGYTF. The CDR3 DNA reads TGTGCCAGCAGTTTATATCCAACCACAGTCCACTATGGCTACACCTTC.

V is TRBV27 and J is TRBJ2-3, with TRBD1 matching 10 bases. Germline lookup yields CDR1 MNHEY and CDR2 SMNVEV (reference sequence). The V and J ends lost 5 bases and 3 bases, in that order; junction bases with no gene match: 20. CDR3 size: 20 residues. CDR3 in DNA: TGTGCCAGCAGTCTAAACGGGACAGGGGTTGTTTTCGATTGGACAGATACGCAGTATTTT. Its protein product is CASSLNGTGVVFDWTDTQYF.

The CDR3 coding sequence is TGTGCCACCAGTGTGGGGAGTCAGGAGACCCAGTACTTC. Translated, it gives CATSVGSQETQYF. V is TRBV24-1 and J is TRBJ2-5, with D perhaps matching TRBD2 (5 bases). This CDR3 is 13 amino acids long. In germline, CDR1 is KGHDR, CDR2 SFDVKD. The ends were cut back, 5 bases at V and 5 bases at J, with 11 bases in the middle.

This chain joins TRBV30 and TRBJ1-2; the match to TRBD1 covers 9 bases. CDR1 is GTSNPN and CDR2 is SVGIG in the germline V gene (reference sequence). The ends lost 8 bases at V and 2 bases at J; junction bases unmatched: 0. The CDR3 contains 11 residues. The CDR3 sequence is CAGTGNYGYTF. The CDR3 region has the DNA TGTGCCGGGACAGGGAACTATGGCTACACCTTC. Together with reference TRBV30 and TRBJ1-2, the CDR3 gives the full variable domain: SQTIHQWPATLVQPVGSPLSLECTVEGTSNPNLYWYRQAAGRGLQLLFYSVGIGQISSEVPQNLSASRPQDRQFILSSKKLLLSDSGFYLCAGTGNYGYTFGSGTRLTVV.

The rearrangement joins TRBV15 to TRBJ1-5; maybe TRBD1 (5 bases). This CDR3 comprises 14 residues. The germline V and J ends were trimmed by 3 bases and 6 bases, with 12 bases remaining between them. Germline V gene lookup returns CDR1 LNHNV and CDR2 YYDKDF (reference sequence). The CDR3 spells CATSSSGGSQPQHF. DNA of the CDR3: TGTGCCACCAGCAGTTCGGGGGGATCTCAGCCCCAGCATTTT.

This clone was counted between two and nine times. The chain has TRBV4-1 and TRBJ1-1, with 9 bases fitting TRBD1. With V trimmed by 8 bases and J by 5 bases, 6 bases remained unmatched. The CDR3 is 13 residues long. Germline-derived CDR1 and CDR2 are MGHRA and YSYEKL. The CDR3 spells CASGAQGATEAFF. The CDR3 DNA reads as TGCGCCAGCGGGGCACAGGGGGCGACTGAAGCTTTCTTT.

The genes are TRBV9 and TRBJ1-3; D is ambiguous. CDR1 SGDLS and CDR2 YYNGEE come from the germline V gene. Trimming removed 3 bases from V and 2 bases from J, with 15 bases in between. This CDR3 has 16 amino acids. The CDR3 DNA is TGTGCCAGCAGCGCCTCGGGGAGCGTCCCTGGAAACACCATATATTTT. The encoded protein is CASSASGSVPGNTIYF.

J is TRBJ1-1 and V is TRBV12-3 or TRBV12-4, with D uncertain. The CDR3 consists of 13 residues. Trimming pared 5 bases from V and 4 bases from J, leaving 11 bases between. CDR3 nucleotide sequence: TGTGCCAGCAGTAACTCCGCGGGCACTGAAGCTTTCTTT. This sequence encodes CASSNSAGTEAFF.

This chain uses TRBV19 with TRBJ1-2; TRBD1 matches 7 bases. The V gene end was trimmed by 5 bases and the J gene end by 1 base; junction bases not matched to a gene: 10. CDR3 length: 16 residues. From germline, CDR1 is LNHDA and CDR2 SQIVND (reference sequence). The DNA for the CDR3 is TGTGCCAGTAGTCCCGACAGGGTGTGGGGTAACTATGGCTACACCTTC. Translation: CASSPDRVWGNYGYTF.

V is TRBV29-1 and J is TRBJ2-5; 9 bases are a match to TRBD1. Trimming took 5 bases from V and 6 from J; bases not matched to a gene: 4. The germline V gene has CDR1 SQVTM and CDR2 ANQGSEA. The CDR3 has 12 amino acids. The CDR3 protein is CSVMTGGKTQYF. The CDR3 DNA follows: TGCAGCGTTATGACAGGGGGAAAGACCCAGTACTTC.